A single sample gave rise to the 29 T cell receptor beta chains below, sequenced in a study of chemoradiotherapy in HPV16-positive cancers. Sequenced by immunoSEQ multiplex PCR; TCRdb stores in-frame clones only, minus some. Of 500 to 750 clones listed, 80% are singletons. Source: tumor tissue, taken from a patient who underwent chemoradiotherapy. The origin of the receptors is a human donor with HPV-associated anogenital cancer.

The chain has TRBV5-4 and TRBJ1-6; D gene unclear. The germline V gene has CDR1 SGHNT and CDR2 YYREEE (reference sequence). V was clipped by 4 bases and J by 1 base, with 9 bases between them. The CDR3 consists of 15 residues. CDR3 sequence reads: CASSAGGSYNSPLHF. The CDR3 region has the DNA TGTGCCAGCAGCGCTGGAGGGTCCTATAATTCACCCCTCCACTTT.

V gene TRBV28 combines with J gene TRBJ2-5; D may be TRBD1 (6 bases). The J call may be faulty, since TRBJ2-7 better matches the DNA end. Germline CDR1 is MDHEN and CDR2 is SYDVKM. The CDR3 is 15 residues long. CDR3 coding DNA: TGTGCCAGCAGTCCGCCCGGACAGAGATATTACGAGCAGTACTTC. Protein product: CASSPPGQRYYEQYF.

This chain uses TRBV19 with TRBJ2-5; 11 bases map to TRBD2. CDR1 is LNHDA, CDR2 SQIVND, per germline (reference sequence). This CDR3 is 15 amino acids long. V trimming: 3 bases; J trimming: 2 bases; junction bases outside the gene matches: 2. The CDR3 region has the DNA TGTGCCAGTAGTATCCCTAGCGGGGGGCAAGAGACCCAGTACTTC. Encoded protein: CASSIPSGGQETQYF.

The rearrangement joins TRBV11-2 to TRBJ2-3, with D possibly being TRBD1 or TRBD2 (6 bases each). The V end was cut by 0 bases, the J end by 5 bases, with 18 bases between. CDR1 and CDR2 from the germline V gene are SGHAT and FQNNGV. This CDR3 is 17 amino acids long. The CDR3 sequence is CASSLDPPGAIKDTQYF. The CDR3, as DNA: TGTGCCAGCAGCTTAGATCCTCCGGGGGCTATCAAAGATACGCAGTATTTT.

J is TRBJ2-2 and V is TRBV6-5; 8 nucleotides line up with TRBD2. V was pared by 0 bases and J by 8 bases, with 8 bases of the junction left unmatched. CDR3 length equals 16 residues. Per the germline V gene, CDR1 is MNHEY and CDR2 is SVGAGI. The CDR3 nucleotides are TGTGCCAGCAGTTACTCACCCGGGGGGGCGGCAGGGGAGCTGTTTTTT. Protein sequence: CASSYSPGGAAGELFF.

The chain combines TRBV30 with TRBJ2-3; maybe TRBD2 (5 bases). V shed 2 bases and J shed 1 base, with 13 bases lying between them. CDR1 and CDR2 (germline): GTSNPN, SVGIG (reference sequence). The CDR3 has 15 residues. The CDR3 DNA follows: TGTGCCTGGAGTTATACGGGGTTGGGCACAGATACGCAGTATTTT. Protein: CAWSYTGLGTDTQYF.

The chain couples TRBV6-1 to TRBJ2-3; TRBD2 matches at 7 bases. Germline values: CDR1 MNHNS, CDR2 SASEGT. Unmatched junction bases numbered 4, after V lost 1 base and J lost 0 bases. The CDR3 is made up of 16 amino acids. The CDR3 region has the DNA TGTGCCAGCAGTGAAGAGGGGAGGGGCAGCACAGATACGCAGTATTTT. Translated: CASSEEGRGSTDTQYF.

This chain uses TRBV5-5 with TRBJ1-2; D is possibly TRBD1 (6 bases). Trimming shortened V by 7 bases and J by 4 bases, and 11 bases separated the two germline ends. The CDR3 consists of 12 residues. Germline CDR1 reads SGHKS; CDR2 reads YYEKEE (reference sequence). The CDR3 nucleotides are TGTGCCAGCTTGGGGGGCTCCTATGGCTACACCTTC. Residues: CASLGGSYGYTF.

This clone was observed once. The rearrangement links TRBV12-5 to TRBJ2-7; 11 bases align to TRBD1. The length of the CDR3 is 16 residues. Germline CDR1 LGHNT, CDR2 FRNRAP. J lost 1 base, V lost 2 bases, and 4 bases had no gene match. Here the CDR3 reads CASGLRTGGESYEQYF. CDR3 nucleotides: TGTGCTAGTGGTTTGCGGACAGGGGGCGAATCCTACGAGCAGTACTTC.

The chain joins TRBV28 to TRBJ1-2, with 10 bases that match TRBD1. This CDR3 comprises 15 residues. Germline trimming cut 4 bases from V and 8 bases from J; bases unmatched to any gene: 10. In germline, CDR1 is MDHEN, CDR2 SYDVKM. CDR3 DNA: TGTGCCAGCAGTTGGGGAGACAGGGGGCAGGGGGGCTACACCTTC. Translation: CASSWGDRGQGGYTF.

The chain links TRBV2 to TRBJ2-5; no clear D gene. The assigned J gene may be wrong: the sequence end matches TRBJ2-7 better. Germline V gene sequence: CDR1 SNHLY, CDR2 FYNNEI. This CDR3 comprises 12 residues. The CDR3 is CASSDRGYEQYF. CDR3 nucleotide sequence: TGTGCCAGCAGTGATAGAGGCTACGAGCAGTACTTC.

The chain employs TRBV7-9 and TRBJ1-1; D perhaps matches TRBD1 (5 bases). The CDR3 consists of 15 residues. V lost 1 base and J 1 base, leaving 10 bases between the germline ends. In germline, CDR1 is SEHNR, CDR2 FQNEAQ (reference sequence). In nucleotides, the CDR3 is TGTGCCAGCAGCTTAGGGGGCGACGGGAACACTGAAGCTTTCTTT. As protein: CASSLGGDGNTEAFF.

The chain couples TRBV5-1 to TRBJ2-7; D remains unclear. Germline CDR1 is SGHRS and CDR2 is YFSETQ. The CDR3 consists of 13 residues. The V gene lost 7 bases and the J gene lost 2 bases, with 13 bases spanning the gap. CDR3 in amino acids: CASGDAFTYEQYF. CDR3 sequence (DNA): TGCGCCAGCGGAGACGCATTTACCTACGAGCAGTACTTC.

The rearrangement uses TRBV19 and TRBJ2-5; 10 positions agree with TRBD1. Germline V CDR1 and CDR2: LNHDA, SQIVND (reference sequence). The V gene end was trimmed by 6 bases and the J gene end by 1 base; junction bases not matched to a gene: 8. This CDR3 comprises 16 residues. This CDR3 reads CASSSIRDRGQETQYF. In DNA, the CDR3 is TGTGCCAGTAGCTCAATCCGGGACAGGGGCCAAGAGACCCAGTACTTC.

This clone was recorded only once. The V gene is TRBV5-6, the J gene TRBJ1-1; D remains ambiguous. The germline V gene encodes CDR1 SGHDT and CDR2 YYEEEE. The CDR3 consists of 12 residues. Between the trimmed V and J ends, which lost 0 bases and 6 bases, there was a span of 6 bases. The CDR3 here is CASSLANSEAFF. In nucleotides, the CDR3 is TGTGCCAGCAGCTTGGCCAACTCTGAAGCTTTCTTT. Supplemented by reference TRBV5-6 and TRBJ1-1, the full variable domain reads DAGVTQSPTHLIKTRGQQVTLRCSPKSGHDTVSWYQQALGQGPQFIFQYYEEEERQRGNFPDRFSGHQFPNYSSELNVNALLLGDSALYLCASSLANSEAFFGQGTRLTVV.

The J gene is TRBJ1-2, the V gene TRBV18; 8 nucleotides agree with TRBD1. Germline-derived CDR1 and CDR2 are KGHSH and LQKENI. The CDR3 length is 15 residues. Germline trimming cut 2 bases from V and 2 bases from J; bases unmatched to any gene: 4. In DNA form, the CDR3 reads TGTGCCAGCTCACCAGGACAGGGAGCGAACTATGGCTACACCTTC. It yields the protein CASSPGQGANYGYTF.

This clone showed up just once. The V and J genes are TRBV19 and TRBJ2-3; 8 positions match TRBD1. The CDR3 runs to 14 residues. The germline CDR1 and CDR2 sequences are LNHDA and SQIVND (reference sequence). After removal of 4 bases from V and 4 bases from J, the junction contained 4 bases not matched to a gene. The CDR3 DNA follows: TGTGCCAGTAGTAGGGACAGGTACGCAGATACGCAGTATTTT. This gives the protein CASSRDRYADTQYF.

This chain links TRBV2 with TRBJ1-5; the D is unclear. CDR3 length: 12 amino acids. V lost 4 bases and J lost 9, with 10 bases in between. CDR1 is SNHLY and CDR2 is FYNNEI in the germline V gene. The CDR3 region is CASSAPPGPQHF. CDR3 DNA sequence: TGTGCCAGCAGTGCCCCCCCGGGGCCCCAGCATTTT. Complete variable domain (other parts from reference TRBV2 and TRBJ1-5): EPEVTQTPSHQVTQMGQEVILRCVPISNHLYFYWYRQILGQKVEFLVSFYNNEISEKSEIFDDQFSVERPDGSNFTLKIRSTKLEDSAMYFCASSAPPGPQHFGDGTRLSIL.

The sample holds a few counts of this clone. The sample carries other DNA sequences with the same CDR3. The chain uses TRBV2 and TRBJ2-5; D unresolved. Germline V gene lookup returns CDR1 SNHLY and CDR2 FYNNEI. Deletions cut 3 bases from V and 5 bases from J, with 4 bases between. This CDR3 has 11 residues. The CDR3 is CASSERETQYF. Here the CDR3 DNA reads TGTGCCAGCAGTGAGAGGGAGACCCAGTACTTC. Filled out from reference TRBV2 and TRBJ2-5, the complete variable domain reads EPEVTQTPSHQVTQMGQEVILRCVPISNHLYFYWYRQILGQKVEFLVSFYNNEISEKSEIFDDQFSVERPDGSNFTLKIRSTKLEDSAMYFCASSERETQYFGPGTRLLVL.

V is TRBV11-3 and J is TRBJ2-1; no reliable D call. Looked up from germline, CDR1 is SGHNT and CDR2 is YENEEA. V lost 4 bases, J lost 5 bases, and 9 bases lay in between. The CDR3 length is 13 residues. The CDR3 is CASSSGPDNEQFF. The CDR3 region has the DNA TGTGCCAGCAGCTCCGGACCTGACAATGAGCAGTTCTTC. The full variable domain, rest sourced from reference TRBV11-3 and TRBJ2-1, is EAGVVQSPRYKIIEKKQPVAFWCNPISGHNTLYWYLQNLGQGPELLIRYENEEAVDDSQLPKDRFSAERLKGVDSTLKIQPAELGDSAVYLCASSSGPDNEQFFGPGTRLTVL.

The chain joins TRBV7-6 to TRBJ2-5; D possibly corresponds to TRBD2 (6 bases). The CDR3 loop spans 15 amino acids. Per germline, CDR1 SGHVS and CDR2 FNYEAQ. The germline V and J ends were trimmed by 6 bases and 5 bases, with 19 bases remaining between them. CDR3 sequence reads: CASSPSGYKGETQYF. The CDR3 bases are TGTGCCAGCAGTCCAAGCGGGTATAAGGGGGAGACCCAGTACTTC.

This chain uses TRBV6-5 with TRBJ2-7; the D gene is possibly TRBD1 (6 bases). Trimming took off 5 bases at V and 2 bases at J, with 16 bases between the two ends. Germline CDR1 is MNHEY and CDR2 is SVGAGI. The CDR3 extends over 15 amino acids. In nucleotides, the CDR3 is TGTGCCAGCAGTCCTGGGCCAGGGGTCACCTACGAGCAGTACTTC. Translating gives CASSPGPGVTYEQYF.

V usage is TRBV4-2 and J usage is TRBJ2-7, with 7 nucleotides matching TRBD2. The germline CDR1 and CDR2 sequences are LGHNA and YNFKEQ. V dropped 1 base and J dropped 3; count of bases not matched to a gene: 6. CDR3 size: 15 residues. For the CDR3, the DNA is TGTGCCAGCAGCCAAGCTCTAGCGGTGATCTACGAGCAGTACTTC. The encoded protein is CASSQALAVIYEQYF.

This chain links TRBV15 with TRBJ2-5; possible D gene TRBD1, 5 bases. Trimming took 1 base from V and 0 from J, leaving 9 bases between them. The V gene's germline CDR1 is LNHNV and CDR2 YYDKDF (reference sequence). The length of the CDR3 is 15 residues. CDR3 protein: CATSRGNRYQETQYF. CDR3 sequence (DNA): TGTGCCACCAGCAGAGGTAACAGGTACCAAGAGACCCAGTACTTC.

A note on this clone: The germline gene is not matched at one end of the junction; a read error may be the cause. This chain connects TRBV29-1 to TRBJ2-5; D perhaps matches TRBD2 (5 bases). This CDR3 comprises 15 residues. Germline V gives CDR1 SQVTM, CDR2 ANQGSEA. CDR3 coding DNA: TGCAACGTTGAAGGAGGTGTCGGGAATGGGGAGACCCAGTACTTC. Translating it yields CNVEGGVGNGETQYF.

The genes are TRBV2 and TRBJ2-7; unclear D gene. This CDR3 is built from 13 residues. Trimming cost V 9 bases and J 2 bases, with 14 bases left between them. Germline CDR1 and CDR2: SNHLY and FYNNEI. The CDR3 here is CARAGGIPYEQYF. DNA of the CDR3: TGTGCCAGGGCAGGTGGGATCCCCTACGAGCAGTACTTC.

V is TRBV7-9 and J is TRBJ2-1; the D gene could be TRBD1 or TRBD2 (5 bases each). Trimming left V 2 bases short and J 9 bases short, with 17 bases between. Per the germline V gene, CDR1 is SEHNR and CDR2 is FQNEAQ (reference sequence). There are 15 residues in the CDR3. DNA for the CDR3: TGTGCCAGCAGCTTACCCTCCGGGACGAGTGTTGAGCAGTTCTTC. Protein: CASSLPSGTSVEQFF. Filled out from reference TRBV7-9 and TRBJ2-1, the complete variable domain reads DTGVSQNPRHKITKRGQNVTFRCDPISEHNRLYWYRQTLGQGPEFLTYFQNEAQLEKSRLLSDRFSAERPKGSFSTLEIQRTEQGDSAMYLCASSLPSGTSVEQFFGPGTRLTVL.

V usage is TRBV2 and J usage is TRBJ1-2, with 9 positions matching TRBD1. The germline CDR1 and CDR2 sequences are SNHLY and FYNNEI. The CDR3 is 16 residues long. The junction had 13 bases not matched to a gene; V was cut back by 5 bases and J by 6 bases. Written as DNA, the CDR3 is TGTGCCAGCAGTATACAGAGGGACAGGGTAGTTCATGGCTACACCTTC. Amino acid sequence: CASSIQRDRVVHGYTF.

This chain links TRBV5-1 with TRBJ2-7; D possibly corresponds to TRBD2 (5 bases). This CDR3 is 17 amino acids long. Trimming took off 0 bases at V and 5 bases at J, with 21 bases between the two ends. From germline, CDR1 is SGHRS and CDR2 YFSETQ. CDR3 sequence (DNA): TGCGCCAGCAGCTTGGGCATGGGAGCAGGCCCTCCGAACGAGCAGTACTTC. Translated, it gives CASSLGMGAGPPNEQYF.